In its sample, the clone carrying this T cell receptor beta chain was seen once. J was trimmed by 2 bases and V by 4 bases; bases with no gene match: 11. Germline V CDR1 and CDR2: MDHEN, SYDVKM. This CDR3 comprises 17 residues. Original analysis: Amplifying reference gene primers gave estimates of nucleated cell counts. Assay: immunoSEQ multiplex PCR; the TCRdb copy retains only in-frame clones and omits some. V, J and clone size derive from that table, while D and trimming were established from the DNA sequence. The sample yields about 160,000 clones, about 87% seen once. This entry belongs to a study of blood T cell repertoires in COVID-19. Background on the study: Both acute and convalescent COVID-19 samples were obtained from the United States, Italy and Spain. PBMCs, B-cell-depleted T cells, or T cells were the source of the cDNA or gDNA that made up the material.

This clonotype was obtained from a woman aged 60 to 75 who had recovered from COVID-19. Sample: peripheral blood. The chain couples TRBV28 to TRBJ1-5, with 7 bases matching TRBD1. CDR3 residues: CASSSAAQGIGNQPQHF. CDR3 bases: TGTGCCAGCAGTTCCGCTGCACAGGGGATTGGCAATCAGCCCCAGCATTTT.